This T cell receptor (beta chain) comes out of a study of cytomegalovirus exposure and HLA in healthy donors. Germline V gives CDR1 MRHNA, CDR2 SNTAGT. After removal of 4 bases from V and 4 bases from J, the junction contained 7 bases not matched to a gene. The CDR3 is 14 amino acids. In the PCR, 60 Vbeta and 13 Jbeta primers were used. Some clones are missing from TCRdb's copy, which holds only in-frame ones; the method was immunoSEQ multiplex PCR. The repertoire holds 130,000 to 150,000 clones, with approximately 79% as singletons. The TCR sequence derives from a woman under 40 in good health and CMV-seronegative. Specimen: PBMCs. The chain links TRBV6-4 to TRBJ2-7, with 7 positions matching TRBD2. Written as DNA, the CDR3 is TGTGCCAGCAGTGGAGGACGGGGGGTTTACGAGCAGTACTTC. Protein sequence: CASSGGRGVYEQYF.